The 11 T cell receptor beta chains below were found in one sample sequenced in a study of blood T cell repertoires in COVID-19. Assay: immunoSEQ multiplex PCR; the TCRdb copy retains only in-frame clones and omits some. The repertoire holds 100,000 to 120,000 clones, with about 85% as singletons. The material sequenced was peripheral blood. The receptors derive from a human donor in a cohort sampled during active COVID-19.

V is TRBV7-2 and J is TRBJ1-6; D gene uncertain. CDR1 is SGHTA and CDR2 is FQGNSA in the germline V gene. The CDR3 is 13 amino acids. V lost 6 bases to trimming and J lost 7 bases, with 10 bases between them. The CDR3 DNA reads as TGTGCCAGCAGTCTAACAGCAAATTCACCCCTCCACTTT. Its protein is CASSLTANSPLHF.

V usage is TRBV28 and J usage is TRBJ2-7; TRBD1 matches 9 bases. CDR1 and CDR2 from the germline V gene are MDHEN and SYDVKM. J gave up 5 bases and V 8 bases, and 10 bases lay outside the gene matches. CDR3 length: 14 residues. CDR3 sequence (DNA): TGTGCCAGCTGGAACGCCGGGACAGGGAACGAGCAGTACTTC. Encoded protein: CASWNAGTGNEQYF.

The chain is built from TRBV6-6 and TRBJ2-2, with TRBD1 matching 7 bases. The germline CDR1 and CDR2 sequences are MNHNY and SVGAGI (reference sequence). The CDR3 spans 15 residues. V shed 6 bases, J shed 1 base, and the junction held 5 bases outside the gene matches. CDR3 nucleotide sequence: TGTGCCAGCAGCCTGACAGGGAGGAACACCGGGGAGCTGTTTTTT. Protein: CASSLTGRNTGELFF.

The chain is built from TRBV5-4 and TRBJ2-1, with 10 positions matching TRBD1. Germline values: CDR1 SGHNT, CDR2 YYREEE (reference sequence). V gave up 5 bases and J gave up 10 bases; unmatched junction bases: 15. This CDR3 contains 16 residues. Written as DNA, the CDR3 is TGTGCCAGCAGTCTACCAGGGGACAGGGGAGTTGGAGAGCAGTTCTTC. As protein: CASSLPGDRGVGEQFF. The full variable domain, its missing parts supplied by reference TRBV5-4 and TRBJ2-1, is ETGVTQSPTHLIKTRGQQVTLRCSSQSGHNTVSWYQQALGQGPQFIFQYYREEENGRGNFPPRFSGLQFPNYSSELNVNALELDDSALYLCASSLPGDRGVGEQFFGPGTRLTVL.

The chain is built from TRBV5-1 and TRBJ2-2, with 8 bases identical to TRBD2. Losses at the gene ends were 3 bases for V and 4 bases for J; bases not matched to a gene: 2. Germline V gives CDR1 SGHRS, CDR2 YFSETQ. This CDR3 is built from 14 residues. The CDR3 DNA follows: TGCGCCAGCAGCTCTGGGACTAGCACCGGGGAGCTGTTTTTT. Amino acids: CASSSGTSTGELFF.

The rearrangement links TRBV6-5 to TRBJ2-1; D is undetermined. The length of the CDR3 is 14 residues. V was pared by 4 bases and J by 4 bases, with 11 bases between. Germline-derived CDR1 and CDR2 are MNHEY and SVGAGI. The CDR3 is CASSSVDPYNEQFF. CDR3 sequence (DNA): TGTGCCAGCAGTTCCGTAGATCCGTACAATGAGCAGTTCTTC.

The chain links TRBV6-5 to TRBJ1-6; D ambiguous. CDR3 length: 13 amino acids. Trimming removed 8 bases from V and 8 bases from J, with 13 bases in between. Germline V gives CDR1 MNHEY, CDR2 SVGAGI. CDR3 residues: CASGGQNYSPLHF. The DNA for the CDR3 is TGTGCCAGCGGCGGGCAGAATTATTCACCCCTCCACTTT.

The gene calls are TRBV28 and TRBJ2-7, with TRBD1 matching 10 bases. V shed 4 bases, J shed 2 bases, and the junction held 8 bases outside the gene matches. The CDR3 totals 16 residues. The V gene's germline CDR1 is MDHEN and CDR2 SYDVKM. CDR3 sequence (DNA): TGTGCCAGCAGTTATAGGGACAGGGGTCTCCCCTACGAGCAGTACTTC. Translating it yields CASSYRDRGLPYEQYF.

In regard to this clone: The junction shows a germline mismatch at one end, possibly a read error. This rearrangement joins TRBV18 to TRBJ2-7; 7 bases agree with TRBD1. In germline, CDR1 is KGHSH, CDR2 LQKENI. The CDR3 contains 14 residues. In DNA form, the CDR3 reads TGTGCCAGCTCGCCACAGGGGATGGCCTACGAGCAGTACTTC. It yields the protein CASSPQGMAYEQYF.

The rearrangement uses TRBV7-2 and TRBJ2-1; 8 bases are a match to TRBD2. The CDR3 length is 15 residues. With V trimmed by 2 bases and J by 4 bases, 4 bases remained unmatched. CDR1 and CDR2 (germline): SGHTA, FQGNSA. CDR3 in DNA: TGTGCCAGCAGCTTATCGGGGGGGACTTACAATGAGCAGTTCTTC. Amino acid sequence: CASSLSGGTYNEQFF.

This rearrangement joins TRBV6-5 to TRBJ1-1; TRBD1 agrees at 8 bases. The CDR3 totals 14 residues. Germline V CDR1 and CDR2: MNHEY, SVGAGI. The V and J ends lost 4 bases and 4 bases, in that order; junction bases with no gene match: 5. CDR3 amino acids: CASSSGGRVTEAFF. The CDR3 DNA reads TGTGCCAGCAGTTCAGGGGGCAGGGTCACTGAAGCTTTCTTT.